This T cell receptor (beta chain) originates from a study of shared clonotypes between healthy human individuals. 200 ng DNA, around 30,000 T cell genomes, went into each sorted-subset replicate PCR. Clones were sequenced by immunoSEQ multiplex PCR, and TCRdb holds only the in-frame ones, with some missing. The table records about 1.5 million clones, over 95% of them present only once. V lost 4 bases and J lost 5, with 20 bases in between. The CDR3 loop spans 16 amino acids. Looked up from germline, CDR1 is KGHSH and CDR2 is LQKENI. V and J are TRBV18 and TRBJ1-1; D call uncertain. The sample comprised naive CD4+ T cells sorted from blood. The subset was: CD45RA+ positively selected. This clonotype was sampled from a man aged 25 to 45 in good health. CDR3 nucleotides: TGTGCCAGCTCACAAAAGGTGCCGAGCGCCGGGACTGAAGCTTTCTTT. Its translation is CASSQKVPSAGTEAFF.